This T cell receptor (beta chain) appears in the sequencing data of a study of T cell responses to AZD1222 COVID-19 vaccine. Study as a whole: Timing groups of about 4 and about 12 weeks for second doses were pooled.

Profiled with immunoSEQ multiplex PCR; TCRdb holds only in-frame clones, not every one. The sample includes approximately 260,000 clones, approximately 93% of them seen just once. The J segment lost 8 bases and the V segment lost 2 bases, leaving 8 bases of the junction unmatched. This CDR3 comprises 14 residues. Germline lookup yields CDR1 MRHNA and CDR2 SNTAGT. The specimen was peripheral blood, collected on day 0 of AZD1222 vaccination. The chain is built from TRBV6-4 and TRBJ1-1; 7 bases match TRBD1. The receptor was derived from an adult in good health. The CDR3 sequence: CASSDQGGASEAFF. The CDR3 region has the DNA TGTGCCAGCAGTGACCAGGGGGGGGCGTCCGAAGCTTTCTTT.